This TCR beta chain was identified during a study of blood T cell repertoires in COVID-19. At the level of the study: The United States, Italy and Spain were the sources of the acute and convalescent COVID-19 samples. In each case, the material was cDNA or gDNA derived from T cells, B-cell-depleted T cells, or PBMCs.

Under the authors' procedure: Scientists estimated how many nucleated cells there were by amplifying reference gene primers. Profiled with immunoSEQ multiplex PCR; TCRdb holds only in-frame clones, not every one. V, J and clone size are taken as reported in that table, and D and trimming were inferred from the DNA itself. There are around 200,000 clones in the sample; less than 85% occur only once, and around 6.8% lies in the top ten. The sample holds a few counts of this clone. The clonotype originates from a human donor in a cohort sampled during active COVID-19. The sample taken for sequencing was peripheral blood.

CDR3 protein: CASSKIRPGHPIYGYTF. CDR3 sequence (DNA): TGTGCCAGCAGCAAAATCCGCCCCGGACACCCGATCTATGGCTACACCTTC. The chain has TRBV21-1 and TRBJ1-2; the table's D call, TRBD1, was not checked against the DNA. TRBV21-1 counts as a pseudogene. The length of the CDR3 is 17 residues.